Following are 7 T cell receptor beta chains from one sample sequenced in a study of T cells after posttransplantation cyclophosphamide. TCRdb keeps only in-frame clones here, not all; method: immunoSEQ multiplex PCR. This sample has 7,000 to 8,500 clones, each found more than once. Cyclophosphamide on days +3 and +4 followed busulfan-fludarabine conditioning and a marrow graft. This sample comprised PBMCs, obtained after allogeneic stem cell transplant with posttransplant cyclophosphamide. Receptors were obtained from a male patient in his fifties or sixties who received an allogeneic stem cell transplant from an unrelated donor, was CMV-positive, and had acute GVHD only. Some of the T cells may derive from the graft donor.

This clone was seen at least ten times. The CDR3: CASSLVVGGQQFF. In DNA form, the CDR3 reads TGTGCCAGCAGCTTAGTTGTGGGAGGGCAGCAGTTCTTC. V usage is TRBV7-7 and J usage is TRBJ2-1, with 7 bases identical to TRBD2. This CDR3 region has 13 residues. V gave up 1 base and J gave up 11 bases; unmatched junction bases: 5. Germline V gene sequence: CDR1 SSHAT, CDR2 FNYEAQ (reference sequence). Supplemented by reference TRBV7-7 and TRBJ2-1, the full variable domain reads GAGVSQSPRYKVTKRGQDVTLRCDPISSHATLYWYQQALGQGPEFLTYFNYEAQPDKSGLPSDRFSAERPEGSISTLTIQRTEQRDSAMYRCASSLVVGGQQFFGPGTRLTVL.

This clone was picked up a small number of times. This likely traces to a read error, being one base from a far larger clone. The V and J genes are TRBV9 and TRBJ2-7; no reliable D call. Germline loops: CDR1 SGDLS, CDR2 YYNGEE. This CDR3 comprises 13 residues. CDR3 residues: CASSPSVSYERYF. DNA for the CDR3: TGTGCCAGCAGCCCGTCAGTGTCCTACGAGCGGTACTTC. Based on the CDR3 plus reference TRBV9 and TRBJ2-7, the full variable domain is DSGVTQTPKHLITATGQRVTLRCSPRSGDLSVYWYQQSLDQGLQFLIQYYNGEERAKGNILERFSAQQFPDLHSELNLSSLELGDSALYFCASSPSVSYERYFGPGTRLTVT.

The rearrangement uses TRBV27 and TRBJ2-5; 7 bases agree with TRBD1. The closer fit of TRBJ2-7 to the DNA end suggests the J call may be wrong. The CDR3 is made up of 14 amino acids. From germline, CDR1 is MNHEY and CDR2 SMNVEV (reference sequence). The CDR3 coding sequence is TGTGCCAGCAGTTTATCGTGGGACAGCTACGAGCAGTACTTC. Its protein is CASSLSWDSYEQYF.

This clone is deemed medium-sized. This chain links TRBV27 with TRBJ2-3; no reliable D call. V gave up 6 bases and J gave up 6 bases, with 13 bases separating them. The germline V gene encodes CDR1 MNHEY and CDR2 SMNVEV (reference sequence). The CDR3 contains 13 residues. For the CDR3, the DNA is TGTGCCAGCAGGACTGGAGCCGTTGATACGCAGTATTTT. Residues: CASRTGAVDTQYF.

This clone was seen at least ten times. The chain couples TRBV6-1 to TRBJ2-1; TRBD2 aligns across 7 bases. V shed 7 bases and J 5 bases; nucleotides not matched to a gene: 11. Germline CDR1 and CDR2: MNHNS and SASEGT. CDR3 length equals 15 residues. CDR3 sequence: CASTEGGRANNEQFF. The CDR3 coding sequence is TGTGCCAGCACTGAGGGAGGGAGGGCGAACAATGAGCAGTTCTTC.

This clone occurred many times. The chain joins TRBV4-1 to TRBJ2-5; D remains ambiguous. The CDR3 is 16 residues long. CDR1 and CDR2 (germline): MGHRA, YSYEKL. Trimming removed 2 bases from V and 4 bases from J, with 17 bases in between. In nucleotides, the CDR3 is TGCGCCAGCAGCCAATACGGCGGCTTGCAAGGAGAGACCCAGTACTTC. It yields the protein CASSQYGGLQGETQYF.

This clone was observed at least ten times. The DNA of the CDR3 is TGTGCCAGCAGTCCACCAGGGTTATATGGCTACACCTTC. This translates into CASSPPGLYGYTF. The chain employs TRBV6-1 and TRBJ1-2, with TRBD1 as a possible D gene (5 bases). The V end was cut by 5 bases, the J end by 5 bases, with 12 bases between. Germline lookup yields CDR1 MNHNS and CDR2 SASEGT. This CDR3 region has 13 residues.